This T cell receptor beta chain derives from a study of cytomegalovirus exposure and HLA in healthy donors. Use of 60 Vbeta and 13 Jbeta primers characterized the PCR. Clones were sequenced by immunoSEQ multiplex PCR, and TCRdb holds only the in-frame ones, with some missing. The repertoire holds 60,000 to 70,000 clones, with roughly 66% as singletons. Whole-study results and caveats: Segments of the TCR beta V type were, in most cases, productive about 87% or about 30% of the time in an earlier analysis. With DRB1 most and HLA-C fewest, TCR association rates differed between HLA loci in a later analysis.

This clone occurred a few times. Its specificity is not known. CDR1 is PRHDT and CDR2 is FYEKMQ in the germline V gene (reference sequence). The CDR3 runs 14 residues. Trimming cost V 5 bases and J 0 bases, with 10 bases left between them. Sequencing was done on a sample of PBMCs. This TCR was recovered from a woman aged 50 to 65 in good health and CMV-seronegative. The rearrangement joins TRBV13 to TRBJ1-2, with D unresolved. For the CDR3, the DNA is TGTGCCAGCAGCACCCGGAGGTCTAACTATGGCTACACCTTC. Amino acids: CASSTRRSNYGYTF.